This entry concerns a single T cell receptor beta chain. Antigen specificity is unknown. These data are taken from a study of T cells after yellow fever vaccination. Across the whole study: Those fractions that held only low numbers of cells were prepared using the SMART-Seq v4 Ultra Low Input RNA kit.

Template switching by 5'RACE produced TCR cDNA, adding a universal primer site and UMIs. MiXCR, run by TCRdb on the 5' RACE reads, gives a single entry per CDR3 protein. This sample yields about 300,000 distinct CDR3 sequences, of which 7.5% to 9% are seen a single time; around 3.3% belongs to the top ten. CDR3 length: 18 residues. V dropped 5 bases and J dropped 3; count of bases not matched to a gene: 13. Germline assignment: CDR1 MNHEY and CDR2 SVGAGI. Overall study findings and caveats: Most primary-vaccination clones reappeared after the booster (approximately 95% CD4, around 88% CD8). The secondary response showed a weaker magnitude and a faster peak, day 5 versus 15.

Sequences were derived from CD4+ T cells sorted from PBMCs, sampled 5 days after the yellow fever booster vaccination. The sequence came from a man between 18 and 29 years old who received the YFV17D yellow fever vaccine. The chain links TRBV6-5 to TRBJ2-7; 13 nucleotides align to TRBD2. DNA for the CDR3: TGTGCCAGCAGTCAGACTAGCGGGGGGCGATTACCCCACTACGAGCAGTACTTC. It translates to CASSQTSGGRLPHYEQYF.